This record covers a single T cell receptor beta chain. Antigen specificity is unknown. One end of the junction does not line up with germline, which may come from a read error. The sample belongs to a study of T cells in Graves' hyperthyroidism and ophthalmopathy. Authors of the study amplified TCR beta CDR3 regions from RNA transcripts. The TCR CDR3 first-round RT-PCR relied on the HTBI primer set. From the multiplex PCR reads, TCRdb called clonotypes with MiXCR, one entry per CDR3 protein. The sample includes about 560,000 distinct CDR3 sequences, around 16% of them seen just once. Study results and caveats: Researchers found most expanded thyroid clonotypes above 0.001 in blood as well. Ophthalmopathy stood apart from stable hyperthyroidism in a 13 V-J model. Onset of ophthalmopathy came a median roughly 6.5 months after the model predicted it.

This CDR3 region has 14 residues. Germline V gene lookup returns CDR1 SGDLS and CDR2 YYNGEE. The receptor's source is a woman aged 30 to 39 with Graves' hyperthyroidism. This sequence joins TRBV9 and TRBJ2-3, with 9 bases that match TRBD2. Input material: blood. The CDR3 nucleotides are TGTGCAAGCACTTCGGGACTAGCAACAGATACGCAGTATTTT. The encoded protein is CASTSGLATDTQYF.